The 16 T cell receptor beta chains given below trace back to one sample, sequenced in a study of T cell repertoires in cytomegalovirus infection. TCRdb re-analysed the reads in MiXCR, keeping a single row per CDR3 protein. The table records 200,000 to 250,000 distinct CDR3 sequences, over 20% of them present only once. Specimen: CD8+ T cells from PBMCs. The receptor source for this set is a human donor in good health (CMV status not recorded). Some clones in this sample may be carry-over from other donors' samples.

This clonotype is judged medium-sized. The V and J genes are TRBV7-2 and TRBJ2-3; 7 nucleotides align to TRBD2. J lost 0 bases, V lost 5 bases, and 5 bases had no gene match. The CDR3 has 15 amino acids. Germline loops: CDR1 SGHTA, CDR2 FQGNSA. CDR3 protein: CASSQRGTSTDTQYF. DNA for the CDR3: TGTGCCAGCAGCCAGCGGGGAACTAGCACAGATACGCAGTATTTT.

The chain joins TRBV20-1 to TRBJ2-3, with 10 bases identical to TRBD1. The CDR3 has 13 residues. The germline CDR1 and CDR2 sequences are DFQATT and SNEGSKA (reference sequence). Here the CDR3 reads CKVGTGESDTQYF. Here the CDR3 DNA reads TGCAAAGTCGGGACAGGGGAATCAGATACGCAGTATTTT.

This clonotype was seen many times. The rearrangement joins TRBV6-5 to TRBJ2-1, with D maybe TRBD1 (6 bases). The V gene lost 6 bases and the J gene lost 10 bases, with 22 bases spanning the gap. This CDR3 spans 15 amino acids. Germline V gene sequence: CDR1 MNHEY, CDR2 SVGAGI. CDR3: CASRTPATGVEEQFF. In DNA form, the CDR3 reads TGTGCCAGCAGGACCCCCGCGACAGGAGTAGAAGAGCAGTTCTTC.

The rearrangement links TRBV5-6 to TRBJ1-1; no clear D gene. CDR1 is SGHDT and CDR2 is YYEEEE in the germline V gene. This CDR3 comprises 12 residues. V gave up 0 bases and J gave up 10 bases, with 10 bases separating them. This CDR3 is CASSLGNLGAFF. DNA for the CDR3: TGTGCCAGCAGCTTGGGGAACCTGGGAGCTTTCTTT.

The gene calls are TRBV9 and TRBJ1-3; D unresolved. The length of the CDR3 is 13 residues. The germline V gene has CDR1 SGDLS and CDR2 YYNGEE. V was clipped by 3 bases and J by 4 bases, with 8 bases between them. CDR3 sequence (DNA): TGTGCCAGCAGCGAGGAAGGAGGAAACACCATATATTTT. Its translation is CASSEEGGNTIYF.

This clonotype appeared a single time. The chain links TRBV11-2 to TRBJ2-5; D gene unclear. The CDR3 sequence is 13 residues long. Germline CDR1 is SGHAT and CDR2 is FQNNGV. With 0 bases removed from V and 1 base from J, the gap between germline ends came to 3 bases. The CDR3 DNA reads TGTGCCAGCAGCTTAGAAATCCAAGAGACCCAGTACTTC. It yields the protein CASSLEIQETQYF.

The sample holds a few counts of this clonotype. The rearrangement uses TRBV29-1 and TRBJ2-1; TRBD1 aligns across 10 bases. V shed 0 bases and J 3 bases; nucleotides not matched to a gene: 5. Looked up from germline, CDR1 is SQVTM and CDR2 is ANQGSEA. The CDR3 totals 16 residues. The CDR3 DNA follows: TGCAGCGTTGAAGATCCGGGACAGGGGCTCTACAATGAGCAGTTCTTC. Encoded protein: CSVEDPGQGLYNEQFF.

The J gene is TRBJ1-2, the V gene TRBV15; TRBD1 matches 11 bases. Looked up from germline, CDR1 is LNHNV and CDR2 is YYDKDF (reference sequence). Trimming removed 8 bases from V and 6 bases from J; junction bases left unmatched: 5. The CDR3 runs 13 residues. CDR3 sequence (DNA): TGTGCCACCTCCGAGGACAGGGGGCATGGCTACACCTTC. Its translation is CATSEDRGHGYTF.

This clonotype was recorded at least ten times. The chain is built from TRBV24-1 and TRBJ2-2; D may be TRBD2 (5 bases). V lost 5 bases and J 3 bases, leaving 15 bases between the germline ends. Per germline, CDR1 KGHDR and CDR2 SFDVKD. The CDR3 has 16 amino acids. As DNA, the CDR3 is TGTGCCACCAGTGCCCTGAGGGCAGGATACACCGGGGAGCTGTTTTTT. Residues: CATSALRAGYTGELFF.

This clonotype has just a few counts. V and J are TRBV5-1 and TRBJ1-2, with TRBD1 identical over 8 bases. J was trimmed by 0 bases and V by 0 bases; bases with no gene match: 7. The CDR3 runs 17 residues. Germline CDR1 is SGHRS and CDR2 is YFSETQ. DNA of the CDR3: TGCGCCAGCAGCTTGGGAGACAGGGGCTATCCTAACTATGGCTACACCTTC. This translates into CASSLGDRGYPNYGYTF. Based on the CDR3 plus reference TRBV5-1 and TRBJ1-2, the full variable domain is KAGVTQTPRYLIKTRGQQVTLSCSPISGHRSVSWYQQTPGQGLQFLFEYFSETQRNKGNFPGRFSGRQFSNSRSEMNVSTLELGDSALYLCASSLGDRGYPNYGYTFGSGTRLTVV.

The rearrangement links TRBV30 to TRBJ2-2; 8 bases align to TRBD1. This CDR3 is 11 amino acids long. Germline V gene lookup returns CDR1 GTSNPN and CDR2 SVGIG (reference sequence). Here the CDR3 DNA reads TGTTCAGGGGGCAACACCGGGGAGCTGTTTTTT. Protein: CSGGNTGELFF. Using reference TRBV30 and TRBJ2-2 for the parts outside the CDR3, the full variable domain is SQTIHQWPATLVQPVGSPLSLECTVEGTSNPNLYWYRQAAGRGLQLLFYSVGIGQISSEVPQNLSASRPQDRQFILSSKKLLLSDSGFYLCSGGNTGELFFGEGSRLTVL.

This sequence joins TRBV28 and TRBJ2-6; D is uncertain. CDR1 is MDHEN and CDR2 is SYDVKM in the germline V gene. The CDR3 runs to 15 residues. V lost 7 bases to trimming and J lost 3 bases, with 13 bases between them. CDR3 region: CASTPSANGANVLTF. CDR3 nucleotides: TGTGCCAGCACCCCATCAGCGAATGGGGCCAACGTCCTGACTTTC. The whole variable domain, filled in from reference TRBV28 and TRBJ2-6, reads DVKVTQSSRYLVKRTGEKVFLECVQDMDHENMFWYRQDPGLGLRLIYFSYDVKMKEKGDIPEGYSVSREKKERFSLILESASTNQTSMYLCASTPSANGANVLTFGAGSRLTVL.

This sequence joins TRBV13 and TRBJ2-6; the D gene is possibly TRBD1 (6 bases). CDR1 PRHDT and CDR2 FYEKMQ come from the germline V gene (reference sequence). The CDR3 has 17 residues. Trimming removed 0 bases at V and 0 bases at J, with 9 bases between. The CDR3 sequence: CASSLGGDISGANVLTF. The CDR3 nucleotides are TGTGCCAGCAGCTTAGGAGGGGACATCTCTGGGGCCAACGTCCTGACTTTC.

This chain links TRBV29-1 with TRBJ2-7, with 10 bases lining up with TRBD2. From germline, CDR1 is SQVTM and CDR2 ANQGSEA. V trimming: 3 bases; J trimming: 3 bases; junction bases outside the gene matches: 8. This CDR3 is 15 amino acids long. The CDR3 DNA is TGCAGCGTTGAGTGGGCTAGCGGGGGCAACTACGAGCAGTACTTC. Amino acids: CSVEWASGGNYEQYF.

This clonotype turned up a few times. The chain is built from TRBV6-5 and TRBJ2-5; D uncertain. Germline assignment: CDR1 MNHEY and CDR2 SVGAGI. CDR3 size: 13 residues. V lost 6 bases, J lost 1 base, and 9 bases lay in between. CDR3: CASRRAAQETQYF. CDR3 sequence (DNA): TGTGCCAGCAGAAGGGCAGCCCAAGAGACCCAGTACTTC.

A few counts support this clonotype. The chain links TRBV6-6 to TRBJ2-7; 13 bases match TRBD2. Trimming removed 7 bases from V and 3 bases from J; junction bases left unmatched: 3. Germline V gene sequence: CDR1 MNHNY, CDR2 SVGAGI (reference sequence). The CDR3 runs 14 residues. CDR3 DNA: TGTGCCAGCACCGGACTAGCGGGGGACTACGAGCAGTACTTC. Protein: CASTGLAGDYEQYF.